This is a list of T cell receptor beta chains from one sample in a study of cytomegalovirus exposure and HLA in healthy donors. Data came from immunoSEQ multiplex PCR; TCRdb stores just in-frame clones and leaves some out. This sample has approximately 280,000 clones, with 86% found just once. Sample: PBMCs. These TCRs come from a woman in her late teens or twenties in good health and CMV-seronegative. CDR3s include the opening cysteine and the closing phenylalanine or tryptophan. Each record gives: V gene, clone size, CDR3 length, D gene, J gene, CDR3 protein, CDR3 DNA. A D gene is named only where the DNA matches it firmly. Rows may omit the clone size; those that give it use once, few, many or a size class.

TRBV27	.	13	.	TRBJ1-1	CASHYRTNTEAFF	TGTGCCAGCCATTACAGGACGAACACTGAAGCTTTCTTT
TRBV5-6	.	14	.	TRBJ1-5	CASSLTGGNQPQHF	TGTGCCAGCAGCTTGACAGGCGGCAATCAGCCCCAGCATTTT
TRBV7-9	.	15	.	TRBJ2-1	CASSLTAGEYNEQFF	TGTGCCAGCAGCTTAACGGCAGGGGAGTACAATGAGCAGTTCTTC
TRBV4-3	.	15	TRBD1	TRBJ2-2	CASSQGQGIIGELFF	TGCGCCAGCAGCCAAGGACAGGGGATAATCGGGGAGCTGTTTTTT
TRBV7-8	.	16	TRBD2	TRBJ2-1	CASSLAPLAEYNEQFF	TGTGCCAGCAGCTTAGCCCCCCTAGCGGAATACAATGAGCAGTTCTTC
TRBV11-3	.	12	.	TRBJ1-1	CASSFGETEAFF	TGTGCCAGCAGTTTTGGGGAGACTGAAGCTTTCTTT
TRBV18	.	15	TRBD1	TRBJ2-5	CASSPTTGVQETQYF	TGTGCCAGCTCACCGACGACAGGGGTGCAAGAGACCCAGTACTTC
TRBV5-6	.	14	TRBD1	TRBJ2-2	CASQPETGIGELFF	TGTGCCAGCCAACCAGAGACAGGGATCGGGGAGCTGTTTTTT
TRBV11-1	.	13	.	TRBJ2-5	CASSLEQLETQYF	TGTGCCAGCAGCTTAGAACAGTTAGAGACCCAGTACTTC
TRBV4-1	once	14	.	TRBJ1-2	CASSPPPAAVGYTF	TGCGCCAGCAGCCCGCCACCGGCAGCGGTTGGCTACACCTTC
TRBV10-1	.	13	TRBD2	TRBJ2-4	CASSESGRNIQYF	TGCGCCAGCAGTGAGAGCGGGAGAAACATTCAGTACTTC
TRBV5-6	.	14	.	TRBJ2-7	CASSLFASEGEQYF	TGTGCCAGCAGCTTGTTCGCCTCGGAGGGTGAGCAGTACTTC
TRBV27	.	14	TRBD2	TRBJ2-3	CASSLKGLTDTQYF	TGTGCCAGCAGTCTAAAGGGACTAACAGATACGCAGTATTTT
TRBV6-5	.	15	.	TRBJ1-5	CASRKGAGLRQPQHF	TGTGCCAGCAGAAAAGGGGCAGGCCTGCGACAGCCCCAGCATTTT
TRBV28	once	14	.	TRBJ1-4	CASSPQGFNEKLFF	TGTGCCAGCAGTCCCCAGGGATTTAATGAAAAACTGTTTTTT
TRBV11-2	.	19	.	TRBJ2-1	CASSQSWLLTEDSYNEQFF	TGTGCCAGCAGCCAGTCCTGGCTTCTCACCGAGGACTCCTACAATGAGCAGTTCTTC
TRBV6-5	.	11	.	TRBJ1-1	CASTSNTEAFF	TGTGCCAGCACCTCGAACACTGAAGCTTTCTTT
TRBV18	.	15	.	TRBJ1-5	CASSPYPGSNQPQHF	TGTGCCAGCTCACCATATCCGGGAAGCAATCAGCCCCAGCATTTT
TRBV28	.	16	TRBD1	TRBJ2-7	CASSPSRQGDFYEQYF	TGTGCCAGCAGTCCCAGTCGACAGGGGGACTTTTACGAGCAGTACTTC
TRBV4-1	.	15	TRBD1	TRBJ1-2	CASSQSRQGANGYTF	TGCGCCAGCAGCCAGTCCCGACAGGGGGCAAATGGCTACACCTTC
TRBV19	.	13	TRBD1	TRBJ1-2	CASSTTGGGGYTF	TGTGCCAGTAGCACGACAGGGGGAGGGGGCTACACCTTC
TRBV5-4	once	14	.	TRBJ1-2	CASSFTGTGNGYTF	TGTGCCAGCAGCTTTACAGGGACGGGCAATGGCTACACCTTC
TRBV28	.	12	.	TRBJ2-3	CASRAPADTQYF	TGTGCCAGCAGGGCCCCCGCAGATACGCAGTATTTT
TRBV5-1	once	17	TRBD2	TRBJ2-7	CASSLSWLAGGGYEQYF	TGCGCCAGCAGCTTGAGTTGGCTAGCGGGAGGAGGTTACGAGCAGTACTTC
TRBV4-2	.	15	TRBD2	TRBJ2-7	CASSQVGTSGYEQYF	TGTGCCAGCAGCCAAGTAGGGACTAGCGGATACGAGCAGTACTTC